The subject of this entry is one T cell receptor (beta chain). This entry belongs to a study of tumor T cells in aggressive B-cell lymphoma. Germline CDR1 reads MNHNS; CDR2 reads SASEGT. The V and J ends lost 6 bases and 7 bases, in that order; junction bases with no gene match: 5. The CDR3 is made up of 12 amino acids. Clones were read by immunoSEQ multiplex PCR, and TCRdb kept only the in-frame ones, dropping some. The sample has under 10,000 clones, approximately 83% seen once. The chain is built from TRBV6-1 and TRBJ2-7, with 8 bases matching TRBD2. This TCR was sampled from an adult with diffuse large B cell lymphoma. Sequenced material: tumor tissue. In DNA, the CDR3 is TGTGCCAGCAGCGGACTAGCCCCTGAGCAGTACTTC. This encodes CASSGLAPEQYF.